These 14 T cell receptor beta chains came from one sample sequenced in a study of molecular identifiers for immune sequencing clone quantification. TCRdb independently ran MiXCR on the PCR reads; one entry per CDR3 protein. This table holds 400,000 to 600,000 distinct CDR3 sequences, 20% to 25% found once. What was sequenced was naive CD8+ T cells from blood, with Jurkat cell RNA spiked in. As to subset: FACS-sorted CD8+CD4-CCR7+CD45RA+ naive T cells. The origin of the receptors is a human donor in good health. Some libraries in this study had Jurkat cell RNA spiked in.

This clonotype was recorded a few times. The chain employs TRBV3-2 and TRBJ2-3; TRBD1, as called in the table, went unchecked against the DNA. TRBV3-2 is annotated as a pseudogene. CDR3 length: 17 residues. CDR3 residues: CASSQGLDRGQEDTQYF. CDR3 in DNA: TGTGCCAGCAGCCAAGGGTTGGACAGGGGGCAGGAAGATACGCAGTATTTT.

The table lists this clonotype with a few counts. The rearrangement uses TRBV10-2 and TRBJ2-1, with D perhaps being TRBD1 or TRBD2 (6 bases each). This CDR3 is built from 15 residues. V lost 7 bases and J lost 5, with 18 bases in between. CDR1 is WSHSY and CDR2 is SAAADI in the germline V gene. CDR3 DNA: TGCGCCAGCATCTCGGAGGGGGAGCTACACAATGAGCAGTTCTTC. The encoded protein is CASISEGELHNEQFF.

Concerning this clonotype itself: A read error may explain this, as a much larger clone is one base away. This is likely a read error, given that the CDR3 carries no conserved phenylalanine or tryptophan at its end. The rearrangement joins TRBV7-9 to TRBJ1-1; 7 nucleotides agree with TRBD1. Trimming took 0 bases from V and 5 from J; bases not matched to a gene: 6. Germline values: CDR1 SEHNR, CDR2 FQNEAQ (reference sequence). The CDR3 runs 15 residues. DNA of the CDR3: TGTGCCAGCAGCTTAGCGTTGGGACAGTTAACTGAAGCTTTCCTT. Translated: CASSLALGQLTEAFL.

There are many counts of this clonotype. This sequence joins TRBV13 and TRBJ2-5, with TRBD1 matching 7 bases. The CDR3 spans 14 residues. With V trimmed by 4 bases and J by 4 bases, 6 bases remained unmatched. Germline CDR1 is PRHDT and CDR2 is FYEKMQ (reference sequence). CDR3: CASSSHRGRETQYF. For the CDR3, the DNA is TGTGCCAGCAGCTCGCACAGGGGCCGAGAGACCCAGTACTTC.

About this clonotype: A much larger clonotype is one base distant, so this may be a read error. The chain is built from TRBV7-9 and TRBJ2-5; D may be TRBD2 (5 bases). Trimming left V 4 bases short and J 5 bases short, with 14 bases between. This CDR3 region has 14 residues. In germline, CDR1 is SEHNR, CDR2 FQNEAQ (reference sequence). The CDR3, as DNA: TGTGCCAGCAGCTCCGAGGCTAGCCGGGAGACCCAGTACTTC. This gives the protein CASSSEASRETQYF.

The chain links TRBV4-1 to TRBJ2-7; the match to TRBD2 covers 10 bases. The trim removed 4 bases at V and 7 bases at J, leaving 7 bases unmatched. This CDR3 comprises 14 residues. CDR1 is MGHRA, CDR2 YSYEKL, per germline. CDR3 in amino acids: CASSLSGGPEEQYF. CDR3 DNA sequence: TGCGCCAGCAGCCTTAGCGGGGGGCCCGAAGAGCAGTACTTC.

A word on this clonotype: At one end the junction does not follow the germline gene, possibly because of a read error. The chain uses TRBV4-3 and TRBJ1-1, with D perhaps matching TRBD1 (6 bases). CDR1 is LGHNA, CDR2 YSLEER, per germline. The CDR3 totals 19 residues. CDR3 amino acids: CAGSQVVKTGLKMNTEAFF. DNA for the CDR3: TGCGCCGGCAGCCAAGTGGTGAAAACAGGGCTCAAAATGAACACTGAAGCTTTCTTT.

There are a few counts of this clonotype. J is TRBJ2-3 and V is TRBV27; D assignment may be TRBD1 or TRBD2 (5 bases each). The CDR3 totals 14 residues. Germline CDR1 and CDR2: MNHEY and SMNVEV (reference sequence). With 5 bases removed from V and 5 bases from J, the gap between germline ends came to 14 bases. CDR3 loop: CASSTWARGDTQYF. CDR3 nucleotide sequence: TGTGCCAGCAGTACCTGGGCGAGGGGAGATACGCAGTATTTT.

Comments on this clonotype: Sequence at one end of the junction differs from germline and may be a read error. The genes are TRBV6-5 and TRBJ2-1; TRBD2 agrees at 11 bases. This CDR3 spans 16 amino acids. Germline CDR1 reads MNHEY; CDR2 reads SVGAGI. The CDR3 here is CASSYGLAGGYNEQFF. CDR3 bases: TGTGCTAGCAGTTATGGGCTAGCGGGAGGCTACAATGAGCAGTTCTTC.

This clonotype came up many times. The chain recombines TRBV28 with TRBJ2-1; the D is unclear. V dropped 4 bases and J dropped 8 bases, with 9 bases sitting between them. The CDR3 extends over 12 amino acids. Germline CDR1 and CDR2: MDHEN and SYDVKM. The CDR3 protein is CASSSSLDEQFF. CDR3 DNA: TGTGCCAGCAGTTCCTCCCTCGATGAGCAGTTCTTC.

There are many counts of this clonotype. This chain joins TRBV4-1 and TRBJ2-2; D possibly corresponds to TRBD1 (6 bases). The CDR3 consists of 15 residues. CDR1 MGHRA and CDR2 YSYEKL come from the germline V gene. V lost 0 bases to trimming and J lost 10 bases, with 15 bases between them. CDR3 sequence: CASSQEPGATTELFF. The CDR3 DNA reads TGCGCCAGCAGCCAAGAGCCAGGGGCTACCACGGAGCTGTTTTTT.

This clonotype was picked up one time. The chain links TRBV27 to TRBJ2-7, with D possibly TRBD1 on 5 matching bases. CDR1 is MNHEY, CDR2 SMNVEV, per germline (reference sequence). CDR3 length: 14 amino acids. The V end was cut by 4 bases, the J end by 5 bases, with 15 bases between. CDR3 in amino acids: CASSSSFQGHEQYF. CDR3 nucleotides: TGTGCCAGCAGTTCGTCGTTTCAGGGCCACGAGCAGTACTTC.

Points on this clonotype: This may come from a read error, since a much larger clone is one base off. This chain links TRBV3-1 with TRBJ1-5; D possibly uses TRBD1 or TRBD2 (7 bases each). The DNA end favors TRBJ2-3, so the J call may be wrong. Germline CDR1 is LGHDT and CDR2 is YNNKEL (reference sequence). This CDR3 has 15 amino acids. The CDR3 reads CASSQTQGGNQPQYF. The CDR3 nucleotides read TGTGCCAGCAGCCAAACCCAGGGGGGGAATCAGCCCCAGTATTTT.

On this clonotype itself: The junction departs from the called germline gene at one end, perhaps through a read error. V is TRBV4-2 and J is TRBJ2-3; no clear D gene. CDR3 length equals 17 residues. From germline, CDR1 is LGHNA and CDR2 YNFKEQ. The CDR3, as DNA: TGTGCCAGTAGCCAAGTTCCTCCCAGCGCCCGCACAGATACGCAGTATTTT. It is translated as CASSQVPPSARTDTQYF.